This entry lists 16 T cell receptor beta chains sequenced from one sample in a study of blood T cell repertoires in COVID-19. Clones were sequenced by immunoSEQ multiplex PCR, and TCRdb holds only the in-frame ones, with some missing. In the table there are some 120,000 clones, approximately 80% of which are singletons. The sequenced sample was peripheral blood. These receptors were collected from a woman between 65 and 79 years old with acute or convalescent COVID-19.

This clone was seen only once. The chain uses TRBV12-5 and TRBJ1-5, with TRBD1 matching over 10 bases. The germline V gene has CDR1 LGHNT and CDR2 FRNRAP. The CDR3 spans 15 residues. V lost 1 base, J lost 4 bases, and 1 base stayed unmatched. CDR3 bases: TGTGCTAGTGGTTTGGGACAGGGGGCGAATCAGCCCCAGCATTTT. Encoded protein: CASGLGQGANQPQHF.

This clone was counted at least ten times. The CDR3 reads CASSRPGQGKGNTIYF. DNA for the CDR3: TGTGCCAGCAGCCGCCCGGGACAGGGGAAGGGAAACACCATATATTTT. The genes are TRBV28 and TRBJ1-3, with TRBD1 matching 10 bases. The CDR3 is 16 amino acids. V was clipped by 6 bases and J by 4 bases; unmatched bases: 9. CDR1 and CDR2 from the germline V gene are MDHEN and SYDVKM.

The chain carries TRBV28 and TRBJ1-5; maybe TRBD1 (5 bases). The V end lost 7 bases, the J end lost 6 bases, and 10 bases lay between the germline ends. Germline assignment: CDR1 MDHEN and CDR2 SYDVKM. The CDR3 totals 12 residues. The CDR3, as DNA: TGTGCCAGCACCGCAGGGCTTCAGCCCCAGCATTTT. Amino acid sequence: CASTAGLQPQHF.

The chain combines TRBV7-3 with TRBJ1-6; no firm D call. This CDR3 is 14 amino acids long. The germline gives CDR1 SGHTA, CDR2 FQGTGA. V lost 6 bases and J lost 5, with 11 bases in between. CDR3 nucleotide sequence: TGTGCCAGCAGTCACGACTACCATAATTCACCCCTCCACTTT. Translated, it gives CASSHDYHNSPLHF.

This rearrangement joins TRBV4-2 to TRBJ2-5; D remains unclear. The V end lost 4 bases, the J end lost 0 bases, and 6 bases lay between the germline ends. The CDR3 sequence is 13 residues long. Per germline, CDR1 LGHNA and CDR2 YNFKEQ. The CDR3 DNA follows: TGTGCCAGCAGCCCGTTCTACCAAGAGACCCAGTACTTC. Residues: CASSPFYQETQYF.

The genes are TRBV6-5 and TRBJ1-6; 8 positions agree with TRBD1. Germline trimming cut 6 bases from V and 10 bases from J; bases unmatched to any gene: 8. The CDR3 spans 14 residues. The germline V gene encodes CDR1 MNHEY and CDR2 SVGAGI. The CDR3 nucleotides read TGTGCCAGCAGATTGACAGGGGCAGGATCACCCCTCCACTTT. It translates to CASRLTGAGSPLHF.

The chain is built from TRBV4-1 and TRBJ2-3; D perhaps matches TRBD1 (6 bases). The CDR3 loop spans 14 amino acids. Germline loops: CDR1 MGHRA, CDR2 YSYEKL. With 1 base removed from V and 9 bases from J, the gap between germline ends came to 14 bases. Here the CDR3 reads CASSQGGGARTQYF. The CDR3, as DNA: TGCGCCAGCAGCCAAGGAGGGGGTGCCAGGACGCAGTATTTT.

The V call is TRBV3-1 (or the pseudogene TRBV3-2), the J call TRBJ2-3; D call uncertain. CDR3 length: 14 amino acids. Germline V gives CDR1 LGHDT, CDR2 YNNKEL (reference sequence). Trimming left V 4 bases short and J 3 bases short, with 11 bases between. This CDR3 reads CASSLYPPTDTQYF. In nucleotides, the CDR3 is TGTGCCAGCAGCCTCTACCCTCCAACAGATACGCAGTATTTT.

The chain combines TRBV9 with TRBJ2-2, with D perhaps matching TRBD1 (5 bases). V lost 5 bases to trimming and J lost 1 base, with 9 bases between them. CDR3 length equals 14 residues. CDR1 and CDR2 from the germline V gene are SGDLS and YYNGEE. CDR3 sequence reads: CASRGQENTGELFF. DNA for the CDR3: TGTGCCAGCAGGGGGCAGGAGAACACCGGGGAGCTGTTTTTT.

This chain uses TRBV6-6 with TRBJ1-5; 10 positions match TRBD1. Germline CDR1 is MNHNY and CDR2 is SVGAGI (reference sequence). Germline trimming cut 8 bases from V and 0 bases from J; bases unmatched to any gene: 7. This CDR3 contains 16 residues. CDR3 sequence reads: CASCRDRGYSNQPQHF. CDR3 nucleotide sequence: TGTGCCAGCTGCCGGGACAGGGGATATAGCAATCAGCCCCAGCATTTT.

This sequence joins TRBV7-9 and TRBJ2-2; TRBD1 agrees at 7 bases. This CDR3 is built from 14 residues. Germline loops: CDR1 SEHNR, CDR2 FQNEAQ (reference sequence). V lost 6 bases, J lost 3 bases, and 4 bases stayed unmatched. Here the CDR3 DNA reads TGTGCCAGCAGTAAAGGGGGCTACACCGGGGAGCTGTTTTTT. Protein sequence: CASSKGGYTGELFF.

Here the CDR3 DNA reads TGTGCCAGTACGGGACAAAGAAATGAAAAACTGTTTTTT. Encoded protein: CASTGQRNEKLFF. The V and J genes are TRBV19 and TRBJ1-4, with D tentatively TRBD1 (6 bases). The CDR3 sequence is 13 residues long. The germline CDR1 and CDR2 sequences are LNHDA and SQIVND (reference sequence). The ends were cut back, 7 bases at V and 5 bases at J, with 11 bases in the middle.

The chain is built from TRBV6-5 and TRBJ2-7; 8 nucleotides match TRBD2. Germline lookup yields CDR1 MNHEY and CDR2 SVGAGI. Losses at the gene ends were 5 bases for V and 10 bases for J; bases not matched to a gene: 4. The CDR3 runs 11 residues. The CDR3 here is CASSPLAGQYF. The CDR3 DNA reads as TGTGCCAGCAGTCCCTTAGCGGGACAGTACTTC.

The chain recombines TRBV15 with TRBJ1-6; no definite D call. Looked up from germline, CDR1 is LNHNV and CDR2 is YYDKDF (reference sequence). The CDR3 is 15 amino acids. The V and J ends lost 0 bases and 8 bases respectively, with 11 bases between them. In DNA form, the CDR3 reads TGTGCCACCAGCAGAGATGGCGACTGGGATTCACCCCTCCACTTT. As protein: CATSRDGDWDSPLHF. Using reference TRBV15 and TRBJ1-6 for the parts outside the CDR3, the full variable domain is DAMVIQNPRYQVTQFGKPVTLSCSQTLNHNVMYWYQQKSSQAPKLLFHYYDKDFNNEADTPDNFQSRRPNTSFCFLDIRSPGLGDTAMYLCATSRDGDWDSPLHFGNGTRLTVT.

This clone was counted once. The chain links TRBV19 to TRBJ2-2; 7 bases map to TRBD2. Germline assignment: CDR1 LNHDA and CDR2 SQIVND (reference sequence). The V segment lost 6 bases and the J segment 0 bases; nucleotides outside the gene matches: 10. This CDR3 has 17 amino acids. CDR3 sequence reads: CASRLAGLKSNTGELFF. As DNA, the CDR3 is TGTGCCAGTAGGTTAGCGGGTTTGAAATCGAACACCGGGGAGCTGTTTTTT.

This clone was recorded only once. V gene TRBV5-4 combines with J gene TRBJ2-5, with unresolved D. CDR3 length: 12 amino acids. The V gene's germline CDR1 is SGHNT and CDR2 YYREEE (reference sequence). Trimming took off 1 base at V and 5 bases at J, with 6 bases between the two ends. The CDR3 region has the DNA TGTGCCAGCAGCTTGACCGGGGAGACCCAGTACTTC. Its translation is CASSLTGETQYF.